This T cell receptor beta chain originates from a study of blood T cell repertoires in COVID-19. Looking at the study overall: Sources were T cells, B-cell-depleted T cells, or PBMCs; the material itself was cDNA or gDNA.

The table came from immunoSEQ multiplex PCR; TCRdb's copy has only in-frame clones and leaves some out. The sample records hundreds of thousands of clones, 87% being singletons. CDR3 length equals 16 residues. Trimming at V came to 1 base and at J to 4 bases, leaving 2 bases not matched to a gene. CDR1 and CDR2 from the germline V gene are SGHVS and FNYEAQ. Seattle researchers signed up patients amid active infection and tracked them longitudinally. The specimen sequenced was peripheral blood. The V and J genes are TRBV7-6 and TRBJ2-5, with 14 nucleotides matching TRBD2. This clonotype was obtained from a woman aged 45-59 years with COVID-19, enrolled during active disease. CDR3 in DNA: TGTGCCAGCAGCTTAGGCGGACTAGCGGGAGGAGAGACCCAGTACTTC. As protein: CASSLGGLAGGETQYF.